This T cell receptor (beta chain) was sequenced in a study of blood T cell repertoires in COVID-19. Whole-study context: Sites across the United States, Italy and Spain contributed samples from acute and convalescent COVID-19. PBMCs, B-cell-depleted T cells, or T cells were the source of the cDNA or gDNA that made up the material.

From germline, CDR1 is SGHDT and CDR2 YYEEEE. This CDR3 has 18 amino acids. Trimming at V came to 1 base and at J to 0 bases, leaving 5 bases not matched to a gene. As handled by the study authors: The authors estimated nucleated cell counts from reference gene primer amplification. The method was immunoSEQ multiplex PCR; TCRdb's version includes in-frame clones alone and lacks a portion of them. The V and J calls and clone size were taken over from that table, and D and trimming were inferred from the DNA. Of about 74,000 clones in the sample, roughly nine tenths were seen once. Material for sequencing was peripheral blood. The TCR originated in a human donor in a cohort sampled during active COVID-19. The chain joins TRBV5-6 to TRBJ2-3; 13 nucleotides match TRBD2. This CDR3 is CASSLRRTSGSSTDTQYF. As DNA, the CDR3 is TGTGCCAGCAGCTTGCGGCGGACTAGCGGGAGTAGCACAGATACGCAGTATTTT.